This is a list of T cell receptor beta chains from one sample in a study of shared clonotypes between healthy human individuals. Sequencing was performed with immunoSEQ multiplex PCR; in TCRdb, only in-frame clones are kept and a portion is missing. In the table there are hundreds of thousands of clones, roughly 98% of which are singletons. The sample consisted of naive CD8+ T cells sorted from blood. Receptors were obtained from a man aged 25 to 40 in good health. Each CDR3 is given with its conserved first and last residue. Fields, in order: J gene, V gene, CDR3 length, CDR3 protein.

J gene: TRBJ1-5; V gene: TRBV5-1; CDR3 length: 15; CDR3 protein: CASSSEGGVNQPQHF
J gene: TRBJ2-7; V gene: TRBV5-1; CDR3 length: 14; CDR3 protein: CASSPGTGDYEQYF
J gene: TRBJ2-1; V gene: TRBV7-9; CDR3 length: 14; CDR3 protein: CASSLGPSGVEQFF
J gene: TRBJ2-1; V gene: TRBV25-1; CDR3 length: 17; CDR3 protein: CASIGDQKREFTGEQFF
J gene: TRBJ2-3; V gene: TRBV18; CDR3 length: 14; CDR3 protein: CASSPVVIGDTQYF
J gene: TRBJ2-7; V gene: TRBV27; CDR3 length: 15; CDR3 protein: CASRPTGGYPYEQYF
J gene: TRBJ2-3; V gene: TRBV14; CDR3 length: 14; CDR3 protein: CASSQWEDGDTQYF
J gene: TRBJ2-7; V gene: TRBV28; CDR3 length: 14; CDR3 protein: CASSLAGGSYEQYF
J gene: TRBJ2-7; V gene: TRBV7-8; CDR3 length: 15; CDR3 protein: CASSPLAGGTHEQYF
J gene: TRBJ2-7; V gene: TRBV5-1; CDR3 length: 14; CDR3 protein: CASSPWEAFHEQYF
J gene: TRBJ2-7; V gene: TRBV27; CDR3 length: 14; CDR3 protein: CASSPDRGRYEQYF
J gene: TRBJ2-7; V gene: TRBV13; CDR3 length: 14; CDR3 protein: CASSPRGDGGEQYF
J gene: TRBJ2-7; V gene: TRBV5-1; CDR3 length: 13; CDR3 protein: CASRVTVSYEQYF
J gene: TRBJ2-1; V gene: TRBV5-1; CDR3 length: 18; CDR3 protein: CASSSGYLDRYSYNEQFF
J gene: TRBJ2-7; V gene: TRBV5-6; CDR3 length: 15; CDR3 protein: CASSYRGGIPYEQYF